The present TCR beta chain was sequenced within a study of cytomegalovirus exposure and HLA in healthy donors. Vbeta (60) and Jbeta (13) primers were used in the PCR. Clones were read by immunoSEQ multiplex PCR, and TCRdb kept only the in-frame ones, dropping some. The sample contains 150,000 to 200,000 clones, 80% of which appear only once. CDR3 length: 15 residues. Germline loops: CDR1 SEHNR, CDR2 FQNEAQ (reference sequence). Trimming removed 1 base from V and 3 bases from J, with 13 bases in between. The rearrangement joins TRBV7-9 to TRBJ2-7; tentatively, D is TRBD2 (6 bases). Material: PBMCs. This receptor was obtained from a male donor in good health and CMV-seropositive. In DNA form, the CDR3 reads TGTGCCAGCAGCTTAGTGCGGGACTCATACTACGAGCAGTACTTC. Protein sequence: CASSLVRDSYYEQYF. Full variable domain (outside the CDR3, taken from reference TRBV7-9 and TRBJ2-7): DTGVSQNPRHKITKRGQNVTFRCDPISEHNRLYWYRQTLGQGPEFLTYFQNEAQLEKSRLLSDRFSAERPKGSFSTLEIQRTEQGDSAMYLCASSLVRDSYYEQYFGPGTRLTVT.